This TCR beta chain came from a study of early T cells in non-severe SARS-CoV-2 infection. For the study at large: Sequencing was performed on bulk RNA from unsorted whole blood, leaving chains unpaired. Study outcomes and limitations: Matching results from VDJdb favored anti-spike CD8 responses, leaving private and CD4 specificities undetected.

V lost 0 bases, J lost 0 bases, and 14 bases lay in between. From germline, CDR1 is DFQATT and CDR2 SNEGSKA (reference sequence). CDR3 length equals 16 residues. This clonotype was seen at least ten times. What it binds is not known. Individual cDNA molecules received unique molecular identifiers during library preparation. TCRdb reanalysed the 5' RACE reads using MiXCR and keeps one entry per CDR3 protein. Among 40,000 to 45,000 distinct CDR3 sequences listed, roughly 6% were seen once. The chain combines TRBV20-1 with TRBJ1-1; perhaps TRBD1 as D (5 bases). Source: whole blood, taken at baseline. The TCR comes from an adult who was a healthcare worker with PCR-confirmed SARS-CoV-2 infection or an uninfected control (not recorded which). The CDR3 coding sequence is TGCAGTGCTAGAGATTGGGGAAGGGGTTTGAACACTGAAGCTTTCTTT. It encodes CSARDWGRGLNTEAFF.